This T cell receptor (beta chain) was sequenced in a study of response to subunit inactivated influenza vaccine. TCRdb reprocessed the RT-PCR reads with MiXCR, giving one entry per CDR3 protein. The sample carries more than 450,000 distinct CDR3 sequences, about 11% recorded once. Trimming removed 1 base from V and 6 bases from J, with 11 bases in between. Germline values: CDR1 SGHNT, CDR2 YENEEA. The CDR3 loop spans 14 amino acids. The sample also formed part of further work on T cells expressing NK-cell markers. That source adds: UMI-tagged 5'RACE template switching yielded the TCR beta cDNA.

The sequence came from a middle-aged man who received an inactivated influenza vaccine. The material was PBMCs from blood, obtained on the day of vaccination. The rearrangement links TRBV11-3 to TRBJ2-3, with a possible D match to TRBD1 (6 bases). The CDR3 sequence is CASSLGGTLDTQYF. The CDR3 DNA is TGTGCCAGCAGCTTAGGGGGGACATTGGATACGCAGTATTTT.